This entry describes one TCR beta chain. The antigen is not known. One junction end disagrees with the germline gene, perhaps due to a read error. CDR1 and CDR2 from the germline V gene are MNHEY and SMNVEV (reference sequence). This CDR3 comprises 15 residues. This specimen comes from a study of metastatic and nonmetastatic thyroid tumors. In the study overall: Repertoires of blood and of tissue (tumor or nodule) from malignant and benign thyroid patients were compared.

From the PCR reads, TCRdb re-called clones with MiXCR. This table has 15,000 to 20,000 clones, about 25% appearing once. Overall study results and limits: Reports indicated that malignant thyroid tumors showed significantly higher TCR beta diversity than benign nodules did, in blood and tumor.

Nobody among the patients had been given any treatment before thyroid surgery. The TCR comes from a female donor with papillary thyroid cancer or a benign thyroid nodule (not recorded which). Some clones in this sample may be carry-over from other donors' samples. The J gene is TRBJ2-7, the V gene TRBV27; TRBD2 agrees at 10 bases. Source material: adjacent normal tissue. The CDR3 coding sequence is TGTGCCAGCAGTTCCGGGACTAGCGTGAGGTACGGGCAGTACTTC. Its translation: CASSSGTSVRYGQYF.